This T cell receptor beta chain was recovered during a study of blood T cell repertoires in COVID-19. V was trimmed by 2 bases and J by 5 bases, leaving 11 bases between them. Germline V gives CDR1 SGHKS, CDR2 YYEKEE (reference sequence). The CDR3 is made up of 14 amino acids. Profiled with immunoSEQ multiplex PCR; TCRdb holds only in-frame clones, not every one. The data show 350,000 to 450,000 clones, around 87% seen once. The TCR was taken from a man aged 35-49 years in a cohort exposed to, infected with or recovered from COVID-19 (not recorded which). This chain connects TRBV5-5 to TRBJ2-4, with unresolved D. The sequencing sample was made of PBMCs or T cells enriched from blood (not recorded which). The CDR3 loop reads CASSLPPGENIQYF. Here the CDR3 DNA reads TGTGCCAGCAGCTTACCACCCGGAGAAAACATTCAGTACTTC.